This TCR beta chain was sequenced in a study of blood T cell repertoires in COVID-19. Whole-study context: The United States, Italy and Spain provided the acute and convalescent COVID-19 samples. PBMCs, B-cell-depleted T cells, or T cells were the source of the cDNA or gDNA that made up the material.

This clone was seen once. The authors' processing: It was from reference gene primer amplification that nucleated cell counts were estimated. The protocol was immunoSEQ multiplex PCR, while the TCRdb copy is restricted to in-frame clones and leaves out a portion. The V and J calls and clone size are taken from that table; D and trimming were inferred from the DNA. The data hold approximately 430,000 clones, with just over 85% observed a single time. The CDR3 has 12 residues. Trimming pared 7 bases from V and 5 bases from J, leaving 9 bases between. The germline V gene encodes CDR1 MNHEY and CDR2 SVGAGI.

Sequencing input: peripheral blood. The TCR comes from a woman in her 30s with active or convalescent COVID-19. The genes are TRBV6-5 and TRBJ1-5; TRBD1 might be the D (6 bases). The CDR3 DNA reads TGTGCCAGCAATCAGGGGTATCAGCCCCAGCATTTT. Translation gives CASNQGYQPQHF.